These 20 T cell receptor beta chains were sequenced from one sample in a study of T-cell memory formation after mild COVID-19. TCRdb processed the 5' RACE reads anew with MiXCR; each CDR3 protein has one entry. The sample holds roughly 400,000 distinct CDR3 sequences; under 20% are singletons and the top ten take 20% to 25%. Source material: PBMCs or a T cell subset sorted from them (not recorded which). These receptors all stem from a man younger than 35 who had mild COVID-19 (a few samples of this study predate the infection). Cell type and time point are not known.

This clonotype has just a few counts. This chain uses TRBV7-8 with TRBJ2-3; D perhaps matches TRBD1 (6 bases). Germline assignment: CDR1 SGHVS and CDR2 FQNEAQ. CDR3 length: 16 residues. V was trimmed by 1 base and J by 0 bases, leaving 11 bases between them. CDR3 residues: CASSLGAGASTDTQYF. CDR3 DNA sequence: TGTGCCAGCAGCTTAGGTGCAGGGGCGAGCACAGATACGCAGTATTTT.

The chain employs TRBV2 and TRBJ2-5; 9 nucleotides line up with TRBD2. Trimming took 1 base from V and 4 from J; bases not matched to a gene: 7. This CDR3 is 16 amino acids long. Germline CDR1 SNHLY, CDR2 FYNNEI. CDR3 region: CASSEEAGGAGETQYF. DNA for the CDR3: TGTGCCAGCAGTGAAGAGGCGGGGGGGGCCGGAGAGACCCAGTACTTC.

This clonotype has only a few counts. The chain recombines TRBV5-1 with TRBJ1-1; no firm D call. Trimming removed 0 bases from V and 2 bases from J, with 11 bases in between. This CDR3 comprises 15 residues. The germline V gene encodes CDR1 SGHRS and CDR2 YFSETQ. DNA of the CDR3: TGCGCCAGCAGCTTGGGCCCCCAACCAAACACTGAAGCTTTCTTT. Its protein is CASSLGPQPNTEAFF.

The chain recombines TRBV19 with TRBJ1-2; D is perhaps TRBD1 (5 bases). Germline V gives CDR1 LNHDA, CDR2 SQIVND (reference sequence). Trimming stripped 7 bases from V and 8 bases from J, with 20 bases between. The CDR3 loop spans 14 amino acids. This CDR3 reads CASTTQGAPLGYTF. The CDR3, as DNA: TGTGCCAGTACCACGCAGGGAGCCCCGTTGGGCTACACCTTC.

This clonotype was seen only a few times. The V gene is TRBV2, the J gene TRBJ1-2; perhaps TRBD1 as D (5 bases). The CDR3 runs to 14 residues. Trimming shortened V by 7 bases and J by 4 bases, and 16 bases separated the two germline ends. Germline V gene data show CDR1 as SNHLY and CDR2 as FYNNEI. CDR3 bases: TGTGCCAGCACCTTTGACAGCCTCCTCTATGGCTACACCTTC. It encodes CASTFDSLLYGYTF.

V is TRBV5-1 and J is TRBJ2-3, with D possibly matching TRBD2 (5 bases). Germline CDR1 SGHRS, CDR2 YFSETQ. The V and J ends lost 0 bases and 4 bases respectively, with 9 bases between them. This CDR3 has 14 residues. For the CDR3, the DNA is TGCGCCAGCAGCTTGGGGTCGGAGGCAGATACGCAGTATTTT. This encodes CASSLGSEADTQYF.

V gene TRBV6-1 combines with J gene TRBJ2-7, with D possibly matching TRBD2 (6 bases). Germline CDR1 reads MNHNS; CDR2 reads SASEGT. Between the trimmed V and J ends, which lost 2 bases and 0 bases, there was a span of 11 bases. CDR3 length: 15 residues. The DNA of the CDR3 is TGTGCCAGCAGTGAACAGGACTACAGCTCCTACGAGCAGTACGTC. This codes for CASSEQDYSSYEQYV.

The CDR3 DNA reads as TGCGCCAGCAGCTCAACCCCAGGGAGGGCTGAAGCTTTCTTT. It codes for CASSSTPGRAEAFF. The genes are TRBV5-1 and TRBJ1-1, with D tentatively TRBD1 (5 bases). Germline CDR1 SGHRS, CDR2 YFSETQ. With 3 bases removed from V and 6 bases from J, the gap between germline ends came to 15 bases. The CDR3 has 14 amino acids.

Many counts were recorded for this clonotype. The CDR3 region is CASSRSDTQYF. The CDR3 DNA reads as TGTGCCAGCAGTAGGTCAGATACGCAGTATTTT. The chain combines TRBV12-3 or TRBV12-4 with TRBJ2-3; D remains ambiguous. The length of the CDR3 is 11 residues. V was pared by 5 bases and J by 4 bases, with 4 bases between.

V gene TRBV10-2 combines with J gene TRBJ2-4; D is undetermined. The V and J ends lost 2 bases and 8 bases respectively, with 7 bases between them. CDR3 length: 12 amino acids. CDR1 and CDR2 from the germline V gene are WSHSY and SAAADI. The CDR3 DNA reads TGCGCCAGCAGTGAGACGTGGGACATTCAGTACTTC. It encodes CASSETWDIQYF.

There are a few counts of this clonotype. The V call is TRBV29-1, the J call TRBJ2-2; D gene uncertain. The CDR3 sequence is 15 residues long. V lost 5 bases to trimming and J lost 1 base, with 14 bases between them. CDR1 is SQVTM, CDR2 ANQGSEA, per germline. In nucleotides, the CDR3 is TGCAGCGTTAGACCTGTGGGTGAGAACACCGGGGAGCTGTTTTTT. It is translated as CSVRPVGENTGELFF.

This clonotype showed up just a few times. In nucleotides, the CDR3 is TGCAGTGCTAGAGAGCCGACATCCCTCCACTTT. It yields the protein CSAREPTSLHF. J is TRBJ1-6 and V is TRBV20-1; D gene ambiguous. V lost 0 bases and J 14 bases, leaving 8 bases between the germline ends. Germline V gene data show CDR1 as DFQATT and CDR2 as SNEGSKA (reference sequence). The CDR3 loop spans 11 amino acids.

The sample holds a few counts of this clonotype. The CDR3 DNA sequence: TGTGCCAGCAGTGAGGGGAAGTTTAACGAGACCCAGTACTTC. Its translation is CASSEGKFNETQYF. V usage is TRBV25-1 and J usage is TRBJ2-5, with D uncertain. The ends were cut back, 3 bases at V and 5 bases at J, with 13 bases in the middle. The germline CDR1 and CDR2 sequences are MGHDK and SYGVNS. The CDR3 is 14 residues long. The variable domain in full, with the rest retrieved from reference TRBV25-1 and TRBJ2-5, is EADIYQTPRYLVIGTGKKITLECSQTMGHDKMYWYQQDPGMELHLIHYSYGVNSTEKGDLSSESTVSRIRTEHFPLTLESARPSHTSQYLCASSEGKFNETQYFGPGTRLLVL.

This clonotype has just a few counts. The chain has TRBV7-9 and TRBJ1-2; tentative D call: TRBD1 (5 bases). Germline CDR1 SEHNR, CDR2 FQNEAQ (reference sequence). This CDR3 region has 14 residues. Trimming left V 4 bases short and J 3 bases short, with 12 bases between. The CDR3 DNA reads as TGTGCCAGCAGCTCTGGGGGGTCTGACTATGGCTACACCTTC. This codes for CASSSGGSDYGYTF.

The chain carries TRBV7-9 and TRBJ1-4; TRBD1 is a possible D gene (5 bases). Germline V lookup: CDR1 SEHNR, CDR2 FQNEAQ (reference sequence). Trimming took 4 bases from V and 1 from J, leaving 13 bases between them. This CDR3 region has 16 residues. Here the CDR3 DNA reads TGTGCCAGCAGCTCGGGGACCTGGGGAACTAATGAAAAACTGTTTTTT. Translated: CASSSGTWGTNEKLFF.

The CDR3 protein is CASSIEEGTNQPQHF. In DNA, the CDR3 is TGTGCCAGTAGTATAGAAGAGGGGACCAATCAGCCCCAGCATTTT. This sequence joins TRBV19 and TRBJ1-5; TRBD1 might be the D (5 bases). Trimming left V 0 bases short and J 3 bases short, with 9 bases between. This CDR3 has 15 residues. CDR1 and CDR2 from the germline V gene are LNHDA and SQIVND (reference sequence).

This clonotype turned up a few times. The rearrangement joins TRBV30 to TRBJ1-2; 7 positions agree with TRBD1. The CDR3 has 12 amino acids. CDR1 and CDR2 from the germline V gene are GTSNPN and SVGIG (reference sequence). Losses at the gene ends were 5 bases for V and 8 bases for J; bases not matched to a gene: 8. Here the CDR3 DNA reads TGTGCCTGGGAAGGCAGGGGGAGCGGCTACACCTTC. The encoded protein is CAWEGRGSGYTF.

This clonotype was seen once. This sequence joins TRBV11-2 and TRBJ2-7, with TRBD2 as a possible D gene (6 bases). The CDR3 is 12 amino acids. Germline lookup yields CDR1 SGHAT and CDR2 FQNNGV. CDR3: CATRRGAEEQYF. The CDR3 nucleotides read TGTGCGACCCGGCGGGGCGCCGAGGAGCAGTACTTC. Full variable domain (rest looked up from reference TRBV11-2 and TRBJ2-7): EAGVAQSPRYKIIEKRQSVAFWCNPISGHATLYWYQQILGQGPKLLIQFQNNGVVDDSQLPKDRFSAERLKGVDSTLKIQPAKLEDSAVYLCATRRGAEEQYFGPGTRLTVT.

This clonotype was observed a handful of times. The chain is built from TRBV19 and TRBJ2-3; TRBD1 matches 7 bases. This CDR3 spans 14 amino acids. Trimming took 3 bases from V and 4 from J; bases not matched to a gene: 4. CDR1 is LNHDA and CDR2 is SQIVND in the germline V gene (reference sequence). As DNA, the CDR3 is TGTGCCAGTAGTATCGGACAGGCTTCAGATACGCAGTATTTT. Translating gives CASSIGQASDTQYF.

In this sample, this clonotype turned up a few times. The chain employs TRBV28 and TRBJ1-1; D possibly corresponds to TRBD1 (5 bases). The CDR3 consists of 12 residues. Trimming cost V 6 bases and J 6 bases, with 11 bases left between them. Germline-derived CDR1 and CDR2 are MDHEN and SYDVKM. The CDR3 DNA follows: TGTGCCAGCAGCGGGGGAGGCCCTGAAGCTTTCTTT. Amino acid sequence: CASSGGGPEAFF.